The present TCR beta chain was sequenced within a study of Ad26.COV2.S vaccination and SARS-CoV-2 variants. Concerning this clone itself: Its specificity is not known.

The table came from immunoSEQ multiplex PCR; TCRdb's copy has only in-frame clones and leaves some out. The sample has 75,000 to 100,000 clones, roughly 84% seen once. Germline CDR1 SGHTA, CDR2 FQGTGA. V shed 5 bases and J 4 bases; nucleotides not matched to a gene: 10. The CDR3 runs to 16 residues. General study results and limits: Breadth, reportedly substantial, characterized the spike-specific CD8+ and CD4+ T cell responses after vaccination. Comparable non-spike TCR breadth was observed in vaccine and placebo recipients.

This TCR was recovered from a human donor who had recovered from COVID-19. Sequencing was performed on peripheral blood, taken after recovery from COVID-19. The genes are TRBV7-3 and TRBJ2-2, with 7 bases that match TRBD1. DNA for the CDR3: TGTGCCAGCAGCCCCGTGGGACAGCTAGCCACCGGGGAGCTGTTTTTT. Its translation: CASSPVGQLATGELFF.